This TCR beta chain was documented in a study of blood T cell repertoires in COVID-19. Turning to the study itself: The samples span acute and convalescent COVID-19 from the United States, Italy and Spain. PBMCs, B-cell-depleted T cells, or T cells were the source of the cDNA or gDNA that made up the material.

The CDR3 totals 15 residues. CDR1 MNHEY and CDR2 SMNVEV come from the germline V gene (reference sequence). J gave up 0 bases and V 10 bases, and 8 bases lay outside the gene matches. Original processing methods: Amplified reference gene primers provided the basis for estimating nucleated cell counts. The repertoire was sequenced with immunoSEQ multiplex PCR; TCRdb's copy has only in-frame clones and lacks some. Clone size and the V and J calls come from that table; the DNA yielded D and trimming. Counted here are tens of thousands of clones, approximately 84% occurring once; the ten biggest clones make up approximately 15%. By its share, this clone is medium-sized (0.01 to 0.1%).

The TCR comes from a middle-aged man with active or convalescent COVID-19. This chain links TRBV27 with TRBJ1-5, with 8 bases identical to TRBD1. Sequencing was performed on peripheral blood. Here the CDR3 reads CAIPLGQASNQPQHF. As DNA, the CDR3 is TGTGCCATTCCCTTGGGACAGGCTAGCAATCAGCCCCAGCATTTT.